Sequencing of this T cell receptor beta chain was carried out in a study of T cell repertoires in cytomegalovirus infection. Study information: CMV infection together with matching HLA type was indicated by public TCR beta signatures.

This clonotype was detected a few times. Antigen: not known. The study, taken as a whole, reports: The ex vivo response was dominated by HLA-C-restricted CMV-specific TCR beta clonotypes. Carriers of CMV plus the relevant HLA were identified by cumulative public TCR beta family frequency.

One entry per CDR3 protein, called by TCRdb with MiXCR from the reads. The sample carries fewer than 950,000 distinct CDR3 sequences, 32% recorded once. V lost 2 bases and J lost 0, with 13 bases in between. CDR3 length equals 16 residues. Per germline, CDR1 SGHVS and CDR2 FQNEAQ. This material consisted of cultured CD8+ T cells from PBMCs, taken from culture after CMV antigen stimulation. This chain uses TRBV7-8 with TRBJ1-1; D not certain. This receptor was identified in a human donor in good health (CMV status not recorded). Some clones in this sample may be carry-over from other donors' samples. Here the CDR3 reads CASSLKRYSLNTEAFF. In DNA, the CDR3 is TGTGCCAGCAGCTTAAAAAGGTACAGCCTGAACACTGAAGCTTTCTTT.